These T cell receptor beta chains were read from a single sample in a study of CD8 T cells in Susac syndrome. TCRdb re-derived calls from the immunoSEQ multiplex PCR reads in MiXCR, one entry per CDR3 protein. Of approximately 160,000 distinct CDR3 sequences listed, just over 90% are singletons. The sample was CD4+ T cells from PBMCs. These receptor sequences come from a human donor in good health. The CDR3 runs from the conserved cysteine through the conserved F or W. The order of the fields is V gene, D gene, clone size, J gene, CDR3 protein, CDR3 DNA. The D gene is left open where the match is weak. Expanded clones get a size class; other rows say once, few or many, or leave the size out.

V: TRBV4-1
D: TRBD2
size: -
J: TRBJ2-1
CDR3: CASSQELAGGPSSYNEQFF
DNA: TGCGCCAGCAGCCAAGAACTAGCGGGGGGGCCGAGCTCCTACAATGAGCAGTTCTTC

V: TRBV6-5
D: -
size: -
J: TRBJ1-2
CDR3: CASSKASTGNYGYTF
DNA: TGTGCCAGCAGTAAAGCGAGTACAGGGAACTATGGCTACACCTTC

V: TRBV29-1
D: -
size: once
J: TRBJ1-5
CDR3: CSVQGGGNQPQHF
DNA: TGCAGCGTCCAGGGTGGGGGCAATCAGCCCCAGCATTTT

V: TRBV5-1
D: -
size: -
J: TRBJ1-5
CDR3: CASSLGPGGAGQPQHF
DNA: TGCGCCAGCAGCTTGGGGCCCGGGGGTGCGGGTCAGCCCCAGCATTTT

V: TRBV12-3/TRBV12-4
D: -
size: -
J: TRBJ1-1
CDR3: CASITGRGQLVTAFF
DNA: TGTGCCAGCATCACGGGCCGAGGACAGCTCGTTACGGCTTTCTTT

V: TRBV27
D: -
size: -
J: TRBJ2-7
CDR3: CASSLSFLVGRSYEQYF
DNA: TGTGCCAGCAGTCTGTCGTTTTTGGTGGGTCGCTCCTACGAGCAGTACTTC

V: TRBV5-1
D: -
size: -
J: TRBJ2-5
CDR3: CASSSLPTGSGETQYF
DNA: TGCGCCAGCAGCTCCCTCCCCACAGGGTCTGGGGAGACCCAGTACTTC

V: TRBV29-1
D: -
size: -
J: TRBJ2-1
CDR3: CSVEEYNEQFF
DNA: TGCAGCGTTGAGGAATACAATGAGCAGTTCTTC

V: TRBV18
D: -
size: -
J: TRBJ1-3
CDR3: CASSPPGIRQTGNTIYF
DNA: TGTGCCAGCTCACCACCGGGAATTCGACAGACTGGAAACACCATATATTTT

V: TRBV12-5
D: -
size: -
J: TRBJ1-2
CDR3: CASGFGGRGYGYTF
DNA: TGTGCTAGTGGTTTTGGGGGCAGGGGTTATGGCTACACCTTC

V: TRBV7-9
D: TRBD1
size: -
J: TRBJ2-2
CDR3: CASSRPRTGDTGELFF
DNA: TGTGCCAGCAGCCGTCCGAGGACAGGGGACACCGGGGAGCTGTTTTTT

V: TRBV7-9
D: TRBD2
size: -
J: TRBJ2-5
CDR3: CASSRNPAGIQETQYF
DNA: TGTGCCAGCAGTCGGAATCCAGCGGGGATACAAGAGACCCAGTACTTC

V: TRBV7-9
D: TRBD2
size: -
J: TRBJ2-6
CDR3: CASSTGTSGSRGANVLTF
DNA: TGTGCCAGCAGCACCGGGACTAGCGGGAGTCGAGGGGCCAACGTCCTGACTTTC

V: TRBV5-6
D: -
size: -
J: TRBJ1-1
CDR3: CASSSLIVGNTEAFF
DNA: TGTGCCAGCAGCTCCCTAATAGTGGGGAACACTGAAGCTTTCTTT

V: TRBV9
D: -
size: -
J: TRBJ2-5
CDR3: CASSVAAASQETQYF
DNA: TGTGCCAGCAGCGTAGCCGCGGCTTCTCAAGAGACCCAGTACTTC

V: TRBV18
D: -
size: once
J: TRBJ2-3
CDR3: CASSPQADNTDTQYF
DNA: TGTGCCAGCTCACCACAGGCGGACAACACAGATACGCAGTATTTT

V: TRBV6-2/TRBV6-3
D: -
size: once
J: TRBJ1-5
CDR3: CASSTQGSNQPQHF
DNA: TGTGCCAGCAGTACCCAGGGGAGCAATCAGCCCCAGCATTTT

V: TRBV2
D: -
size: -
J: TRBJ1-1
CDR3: CASSEGRAQPLNTEAFF
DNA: TGTGCCAGCAGTGAAGGCAGGGCCCAGCCTTTGAACACTGAAGCTTTCTTT

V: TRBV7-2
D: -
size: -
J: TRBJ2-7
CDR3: CASSFGQVDYEQYF
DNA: TGTGCCAGCAGCTTTGGGCAGGTAGACTACGAGCAGTACTTC

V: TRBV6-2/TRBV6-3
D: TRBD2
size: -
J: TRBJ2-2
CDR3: CASRKGSGSFTGELFF
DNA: TGTGCCAGCAGAAAAGGGAGCGGGAGCTTTACCGGGGAGCTGTTTTTT

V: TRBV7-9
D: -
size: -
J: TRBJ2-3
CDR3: CASSWDTDTQYF
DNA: TGTGCCAGCAGCTGGGACACAGATACGCAGTATTTT

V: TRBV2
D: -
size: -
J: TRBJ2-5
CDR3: CASTPQGQETQYF
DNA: TGTGCCAGCACCCCTCAGGGGCAAGAGACCCAGTACTTC

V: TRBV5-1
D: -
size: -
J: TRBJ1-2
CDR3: CASSFRSRDLSGYTF
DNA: TGCGCCAGCAGCTTCCGCAGCCGGGATTTGAGTGGCTACACCTTC

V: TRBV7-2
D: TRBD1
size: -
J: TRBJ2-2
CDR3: CAGGDRGRTGELFF
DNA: TGTGCCGGGGGCGACAGGGGGCGTACCGGGGAGCTGTTTTTT

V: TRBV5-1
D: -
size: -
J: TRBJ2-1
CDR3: CASSLLDSSYNEQFF
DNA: TGCGCCAGCAGCTTGCTGGACAGCTCCTACAATGAGCAGTTCTTC

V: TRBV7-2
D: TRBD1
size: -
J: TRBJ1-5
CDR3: CASSPIQGEMSNQPQHF
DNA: TGTGCCAGCAGCCCCATCCAGGGGGAGATGAGCAATCAGCCCCAGCATTTT

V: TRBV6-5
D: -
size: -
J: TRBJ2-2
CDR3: CASSLMTANTGELFF
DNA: TGTGCCAGCAGCCTGATGACAGCGAACACCGGGGAGCTGTTTTTT

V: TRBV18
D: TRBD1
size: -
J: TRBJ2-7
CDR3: CASSPWVGQGVYEQYF
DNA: TGTGCCAGCTCACCTTGGGTGGGACAGGGGGTCTACGAGCAGTACTTC

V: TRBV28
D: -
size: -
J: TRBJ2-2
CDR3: CASSFSRGTGELFF
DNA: TGTGCCAGCAGTTTCTCCAGGGGCACCGGGGAGCTGTTTTTT

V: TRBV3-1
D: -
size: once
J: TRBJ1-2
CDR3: CASSQGTGGYGYTF
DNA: TGTGCCAGCAGTCAAGGAACAGGTGGCTATGGCTACACCTTC

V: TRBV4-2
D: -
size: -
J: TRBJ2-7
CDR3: CASSQAKGGYEQYF
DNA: TGTGCCAGCAGCCAAGCTAAAGGGGGCTACGAGCAGTACTTC

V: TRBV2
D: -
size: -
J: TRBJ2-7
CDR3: CASSDATKGLIYEQYF
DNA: TGTGCCAGCAGTGACGCGACCAAGGGCCTCATCTACGAGCAGTACTTC

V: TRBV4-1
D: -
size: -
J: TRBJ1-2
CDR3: CASSQGGLGYGYTF
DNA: TGCGCCAGCAGCCAAGGGGGGCTTGGCTATGGCTACACCTTC